The 22 T cell receptor beta chains below were found in one sample sequenced in a study of cytomegalovirus exposure and HLA in healthy donors. The PCR had 60 Vbeta and 13 Jbeta primers. TCRdb's table, derived via immunoSEQ multiplex PCR, lists solely in-frame clones and lacks some. The sample has about 120,000 clones, about 76% seen once. The sample was PBMCs. Receptors originate from a woman aged 25 to 39 in good health and CMV-seronegative.

The chain links TRBV9 to TRBJ2-2; the match to TRBD1 covers 10 bases. There are 17 residues in the CDR3. Germline values: CDR1 SGDLS, CDR2 YYNGEE. Trimming at V came to 4 bases and at J to 5 bases, leaving 11 bases not matched to a gene. The CDR3 nucleotides are TGTGCCAGCAGCCCGCTCAGTTGGACAGGGGGGACCGGGGAGCTGTTTTTT. Translation gives CASSPLSWTGGTGELFF.

The chain employs TRBV5-1 and TRBJ2-1, with D tentatively TRBD2 (6 bases). The CDR3 contains 15 residues. Deletions cut 5 bases from V and 5 bases from J, with 17 bases between. Germline CDR1 is SGHRS and CDR2 is YFSETQ. CDR3 region: CASRFGLAKNNEQFF. The CDR3 DNA is TGCGCCAGCAGGTTTGGGCTAGCGAAAAACAATGAGCAGTTCTTC.

This clone was recorded only once. This rearrangement joins TRBV28 to TRBJ2-3; 7 bases match TRBD2. With V trimmed by 5 bases and J by 1 base, 9 bases remained unmatched. The CDR3 has 16 residues. From germline, CDR1 is MDHEN and CDR2 SYDVKM. The CDR3: CASSPSGEGGTDTQYF. The CDR3 region has the DNA TGTGCCAGCAGTCCTTCGGGGGAGGGCGGCACAGATACGCAGTATTTT.

This chain connects TRBV10-3 to TRBJ2-2; TRBD2 aligns across 10 bases. The CDR3 is 14 amino acids. Unmatched junction bases numbered 3, after V lost 5 bases and J lost 6 bases. Germline V gene lookup returns CDR1 ENHRY and CDR2 SYGVKD. The CDR3 protein is CAISTSGMAGELFF. For the CDR3, the DNA is TGTGCCATCAGTACTAGCGGGATGGCCGGGGAGCTGTTTTTT.

The rearrangement uses TRBV28 and TRBJ2-3, with 11 nucleotides matching TRBD2. This CDR3 has 16 amino acids. J was trimmed by 4 bases and V by 3 bases; bases with no gene match: 6. Germline loops: CDR1 MDHEN, CDR2 SYDVKM. DNA of the CDR3: TGTGCCAGCAGTTTTCCAACTAGCGGGAGCTCAGATACGCAGTATTTT. Its protein product is CASSFPTSGSSDTQYF.

This chain connects TRBV23-1 to TRBJ2-1, with 16 positions matching TRBD2. TRBV23-1 is noted as an ORF with a role that remains uncertain. The V gene end was trimmed by 4 bases and the J gene end by 3 bases; junction bases not matched to a gene: 3. The CDR3 is 17 residues long. In nucleotides, the CDR3 is TGCGCCAGCAGTCGGGGACTAGCGGGAGGGATCTACAATGAGCAGTTCTTC. It encodes CASSRGLAGGIYNEQFF.

The genes are TRBV18 and TRBJ1-1; TRBD1 aligns across 11 bases. V trimming: 4 bases; J trimming: 4 bases; junction bases outside the gene matches: 5. Germline-derived CDR1 and CDR2 are KGHSH and LQKENI. CDR3 size: 15 residues. DNA for the CDR3: TGTGCCAGCTCACGTTCCGGGACAGGGGGCACTGAAGCTTTCTTT. It codes for CASSRSGTGGTEAFF.

This chain links TRBV4-1 with TRBJ2-3; D might be TRBD2 (6 bases). Germline-derived CDR1 and CDR2 are MGHRA and YSYEKL. CDR3 length equals 15 residues. Trimming pared 1 base from V and 3 bases from J, leaving 11 bases between. CDR3 DNA sequence: TGCGCCAGCAGCCAAGTAGGAGGGCAGACAGATACGCAGTATTTT. It translates to CASSQVGGQTDTQYF.

V is TRBV11-2 and J is TRBJ2-5; TRBD2 agrees at 11 bases. The length of the CDR3 is 17 residues. The ends lost 4 bases at V and 3 bases at J; junction bases unmatched: 10. Germline V gives CDR1 SGHAT, CDR2 FQNNGV. The CDR3 reads CASSYSSGRAVEETQYF. The DNA of the CDR3 is TGTGCCAGCAGCTATAGTAGCGGGAGGGCCGTCGAAGAGACCCAGTACTTC.

The chain combines TRBV9 with TRBJ2-2, with 9 bases that match TRBD2. J gave up 4 bases and V 0 bases, and 1 base lay outside the gene matches. The length of the CDR3 is 15 residues. Germline CDR1 SGDLS, CDR2 YYNGEE. Written as DNA, the CDR3 is TGTGCCAGCAGCGTAGCAGCGGGGGGCACCGGGGAGCTGTTTTTT. Its translation: CASSVAAGGTGELFF.

The J gene is TRBJ2-7, the V gene TRBV6-6; a possible D gene is TRBD2 (7 bases). V lost 8 bases and J 7 bases, leaving 18 bases between the germline ends. This CDR3 has 13 amino acids. Germline-derived CDR1 and CDR2 are MNHNY and SVGAGI (reference sequence). Here the CDR3 DNA reads TGTGCCAGCGGTTCCGTGGGGAGGGGGGAGCAGTACTTC. Protein: CASGSVGRGEQYF.

The V and J genes are TRBV18 and TRBJ2-2; TRBD1 agrees at 10 bases. V shed 3 bases, J shed 5 bases, and the junction held 3 bases outside the gene matches. The CDR3 contains 15 residues. The germline V gene has CDR1 KGHSH and CDR2 LQKENI. In nucleotides, the CDR3 is TGTGCCAGCTCACCCCCGGGACAGGGGACCGGGGAGCTGTTTTTT. Residues: CASSPPGQGTGELFF. The full variable domain, rest sourced from reference TRBV18 and TRBJ2-2, is NAGVMQNPRHLVRRRGQEARLRCSPMKGHSHVYWYRQLPEEGLKFMVYLQKENIIDESGMPKERFSAEFPKEGPSILRIQQVVRGDSAAYFCASSPPGQGTGELFFGEGSRLTVL.

This clone was seen a few times. J is TRBJ2-7 and V is TRBV5-1, with 9 positions matching TRBD2. This CDR3 is built from 15 residues. The ends lost 3 bases at V and 3 bases at J; junction bases unmatched: 7. The germline gives CDR1 SGHRS, CDR2 YFSETQ. Here the CDR3 DNA reads TGCGCCAGCAGCTCTCTAGCGGGACTTTTCTACGAGCAGTACTTC. Residues: CASSSLAGLFYEQYF.

The chain links TRBV5-1 to TRBJ1-1, with D possibly being TRBD1 (5 bases). Trimming pared 5 bases from V and 0 bases from J, leaving 11 bases between. The CDR3 is 14 amino acids. Germline values: CDR1 SGHRS, CDR2 YFSETQ. CDR3 bases: TGCGCCAGCAGACTGGGACTGTTGAACACTGAAGCTTTCTTT. Protein: CASRLGLLNTEAFF. Complete variable domain (other parts from reference TRBV5-1 and TRBJ1-1): KAGVTQTPRYLIKTRGQQVTLSCSPISGHRSVSWYQQTPGQGLQFLFEYFSETQRNKGNFPGRFSGRQFSNSRSEMNVSTLELGDSALYLCASRLGLLNTEAFFGQGTRLTVV.

This clone was detected a few times. The rearrangement links TRBV28 to TRBJ1-1; D is uncertain. CDR3 length: 16 residues. Germline values: CDR1 MDHEN, CDR2 SYDVKM. Trimming took 7 bases from V and 1 from J, leaving 19 bases between them. CDR3 amino acids: CASIPPGWRENTEAFF. In DNA form, the CDR3 reads TGTGCCAGCATTCCGCCAGGCTGGAGGGAGAACACTGAAGCTTTCTTT.

This clone was counted a single time. The V call is TRBV5-3, the J call TRBJ2-6, with 8 bases that match TRBD2. TRBV5-3 is an ORF, and what it does is uncertain. Trimming removed 0 bases from V and 0 bases from J; junction bases left unmatched: 11. The CDR3 covers 20 residues. DNA of the CDR3: TGTGCCAGAAGCTTGGCCAATGAACTAGCGGATCGCTCTGGGGCCAACGTCCTGACTTTC. Translating it yields CARSLANELADRSGANVLTF.

The chain is built from TRBV29-1 and TRBJ1-2; the D gene is possibly TRBD1 (6 bases). The V gene lost 2 bases and the J gene lost 8 bases, with 12 bases spanning the gap. CDR1 and CDR2 from the germline V gene are SQVTM and ANQGSEA. The CDR3 extends over 12 amino acids. This CDR3 is CSVESGGGGYTF. The CDR3 DNA follows: TGCAGCGTTGAATCCGGGGGGGGCGGCTACACCTTC.

The chain links TRBV10-1 to TRBJ2-5; TRBD2 matches at 10 bases. The DNA end lines up better with TRBJ2-7; the J call may be wrong. This CDR3 comprises 15 residues. The germline CDR1 and CDR2 sequences are WNHNN and SYGVQD (reference sequence). CDR3 loop: CASRPGLAETYEQYF. As DNA, the CDR3 is TGCGCCAGCAGACCTGGACTAGCGGAGACCTACGAGCAGTACTTC.

This clone was observed a few times. V gene TRBV19 combines with J gene TRBJ2-5, with D possibly being TRBD2 (5 bases). TRBJ2-7 explains the end of the DNA better; the J call may be wrong. In germline, CDR1 is LNHDA, CDR2 SQIVND (reference sequence). This CDR3 is built from 15 residues. The CDR3 region has the DNA TGTGCCAGTAGTATAGACTACGGGGAACCCTACGAGCAGTACTTC. Encoded protein: CASSIDYGEPYEQYF.

The J gene is TRBJ1-5, the V gene TRBV18, with D perhaps TRBD1 (5 bases). CDR1 and CDR2 (germline): KGHSH, LQKENI. The CDR3 has 13 amino acids. V lost 4 bases and J lost 5, with 9 bases in between. The CDR3 spells CASSLEGDQPQHF. The CDR3 DNA is TGTGCCAGCTCACTGGAAGGGGATCAGCCCCAGCATTTT. The entire variable domain, with the rest obtained from reference TRBV18 and TRBJ1-5, is as follows: NAGVMQNPRHLVRRRGQEARLRCSPMKGHSHVYWYRQLPEEGLKFMVYLQKENIIDESGMPKERFSAEFPKEGPSILRIQQVVRGDSAAYFCASSLEGDQPQHFGDGTRLSIL.

This chain links TRBV19 with TRBJ2-7, with no clear D. Looked up from germline, CDR1 is LNHDA and CDR2 is SQIVND (reference sequence). This CDR3 spans 13 amino acids. V dropped 5 bases and J dropped 0 bases, with 8 bases sitting between them. The CDR3 loop reads CASSQLPSYEQYF. CDR3 nucleotide sequence: TGTGCCAGTAGTCAACTTCCCTCCTACGAGCAGTACTTC.

The chain employs TRBV19 and TRBJ2-1, with D perhaps matching TRBD2 (6 bases). The germline CDR1 and CDR2 sequences are LNHDA and SQIVND (reference sequence). The CDR3 consists of 15 residues. V gave up 3 bases and J gave up 3 bases, with 12 bases separating them. CDR3 DNA: TGTGCCAGTAGTATGGAGGGAAGACTCTACAATGAGCAGTTCTTC. It translates to CASSMEGRLYNEQFF.